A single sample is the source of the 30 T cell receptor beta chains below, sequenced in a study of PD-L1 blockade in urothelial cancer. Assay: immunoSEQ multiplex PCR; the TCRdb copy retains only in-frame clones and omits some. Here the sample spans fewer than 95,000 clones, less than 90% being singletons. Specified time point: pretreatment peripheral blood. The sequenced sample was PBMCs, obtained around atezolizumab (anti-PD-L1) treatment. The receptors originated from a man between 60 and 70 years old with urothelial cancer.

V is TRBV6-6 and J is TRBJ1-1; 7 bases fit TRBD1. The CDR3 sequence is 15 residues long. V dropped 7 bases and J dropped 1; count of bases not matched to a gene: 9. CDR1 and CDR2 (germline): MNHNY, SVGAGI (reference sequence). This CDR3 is CASKTGIASNTEAFF. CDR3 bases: TGTGCCAGCAAGACAGGGATCGCCTCGAACACTGAAGCTTTCTTT.

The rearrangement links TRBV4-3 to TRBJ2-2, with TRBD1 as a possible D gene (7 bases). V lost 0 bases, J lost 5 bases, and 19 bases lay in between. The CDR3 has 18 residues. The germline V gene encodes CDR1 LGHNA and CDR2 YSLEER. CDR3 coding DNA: TGCGCCAGCAGCCAAGAGTTGTTTGGAGGGGGCCGGACCGGGGAGCTGTTTTTT. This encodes CASSQELFGGGRTGELFF.

The CDR3 sequence: CASTRSAALGEQYF. In DNA, the CDR3 is TGTGCCAGCACCCGGTCGGCGGCCTTAGGCGAGCAGTACTTC. The J gene is TRBJ2-7, the V gene TRBV7-2, with D uncertain. Germline V gives CDR1 SGHTA, CDR2 FQGNSA. This CDR3 has 14 amino acids. The V end was cut by 7 bases, the J end by 6 bases, with 19 bases between.

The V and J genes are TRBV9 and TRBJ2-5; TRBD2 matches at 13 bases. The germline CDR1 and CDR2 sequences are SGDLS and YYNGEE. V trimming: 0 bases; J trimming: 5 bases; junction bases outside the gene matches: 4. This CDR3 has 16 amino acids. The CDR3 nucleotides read TGTGCCAGCAGCGTAGATGGGACTAGCGGGACGGAGACCCAGTACTTC. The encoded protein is CASSVDGTSGTETQYF.

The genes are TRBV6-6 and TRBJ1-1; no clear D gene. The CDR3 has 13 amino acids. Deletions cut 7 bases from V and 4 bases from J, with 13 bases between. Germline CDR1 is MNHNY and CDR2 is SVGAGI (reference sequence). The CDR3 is CASTLERSTEAFF. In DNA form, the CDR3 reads TGTGCCAGCACGCTGGAGCGGAGCACTGAAGCTTTCTTT.

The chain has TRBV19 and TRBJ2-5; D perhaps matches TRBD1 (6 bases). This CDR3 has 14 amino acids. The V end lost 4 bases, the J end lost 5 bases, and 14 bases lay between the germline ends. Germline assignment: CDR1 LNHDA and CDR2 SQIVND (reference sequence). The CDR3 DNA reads TGTGCCAGTAGTACGACAGGCACTTGGGAGACCCAGTACTTC. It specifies CASSTTGTWETQYF.

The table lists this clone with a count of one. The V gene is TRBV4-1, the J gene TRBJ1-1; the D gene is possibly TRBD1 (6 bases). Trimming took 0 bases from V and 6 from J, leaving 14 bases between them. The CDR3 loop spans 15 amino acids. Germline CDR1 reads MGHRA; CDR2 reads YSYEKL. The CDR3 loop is CASSQENWGGPEAFF. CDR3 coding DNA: TGCGCCAGCAGCCAAGAAAATTGGGGGGGGCCTGAAGCTTTCTTT.

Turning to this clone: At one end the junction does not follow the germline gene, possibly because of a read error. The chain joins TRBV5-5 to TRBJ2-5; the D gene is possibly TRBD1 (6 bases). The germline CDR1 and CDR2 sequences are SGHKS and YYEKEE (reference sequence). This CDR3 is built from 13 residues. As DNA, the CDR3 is TGTGCCAGCAGCCCGGGACACCACGAGACCCAGTACTTC. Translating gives CASSPGHHETQYF.

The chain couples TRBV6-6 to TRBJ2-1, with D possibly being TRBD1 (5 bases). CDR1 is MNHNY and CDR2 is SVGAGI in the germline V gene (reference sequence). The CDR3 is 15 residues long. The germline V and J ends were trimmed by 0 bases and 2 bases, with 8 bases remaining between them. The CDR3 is CASSYSGEPYNEQFF. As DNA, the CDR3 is TGTGCCAGCAGTTACTCAGGGGAACCCTACAATGAGCAGTTCTTC.

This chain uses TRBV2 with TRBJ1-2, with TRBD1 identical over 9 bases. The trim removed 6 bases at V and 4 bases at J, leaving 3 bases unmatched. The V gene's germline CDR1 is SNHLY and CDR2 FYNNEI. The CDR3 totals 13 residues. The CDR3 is CASSEQGAYGYTF. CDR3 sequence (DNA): TGTGCCAGCAGCGAACAGGGGGCCTATGGCTACACCTTC.

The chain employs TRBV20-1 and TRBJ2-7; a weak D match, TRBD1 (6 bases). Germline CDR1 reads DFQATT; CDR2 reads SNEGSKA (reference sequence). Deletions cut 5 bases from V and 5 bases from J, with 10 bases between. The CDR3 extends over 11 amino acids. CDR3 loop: CSAGQLHEQYF. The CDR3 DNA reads TGCAGTGCTGGACAGCTCCACGAGCAGTACTTC.

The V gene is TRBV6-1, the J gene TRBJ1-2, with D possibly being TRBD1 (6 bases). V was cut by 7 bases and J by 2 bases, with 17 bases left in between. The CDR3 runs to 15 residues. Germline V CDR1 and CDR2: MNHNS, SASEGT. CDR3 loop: CASINGTPLNYGYTF. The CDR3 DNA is TGTGCCAGCATAAACGGGACACCACTCAACTATGGCTACACCTTC.

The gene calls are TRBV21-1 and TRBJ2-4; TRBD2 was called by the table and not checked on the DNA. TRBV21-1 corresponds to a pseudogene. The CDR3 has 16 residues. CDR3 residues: CASSFLGGGAKNIQYF. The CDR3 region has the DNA TGTGCCAGCAGTTTTCTGGGGGGGGGCGCCAAAAACATTCAGTACTTC.

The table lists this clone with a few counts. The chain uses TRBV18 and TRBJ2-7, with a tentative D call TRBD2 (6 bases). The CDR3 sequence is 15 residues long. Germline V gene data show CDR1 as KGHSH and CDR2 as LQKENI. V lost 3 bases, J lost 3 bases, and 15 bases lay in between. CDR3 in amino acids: CASSPRPYGGYEQYF. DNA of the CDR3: TGTGCCAGCTCACCCCGGCCCTACGGGGGCTACGAGCAGTACTTC. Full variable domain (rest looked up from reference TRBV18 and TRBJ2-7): NAGVMQNPRHLVRRRGQEARLRCSPMKGHSHVYWYRQLPEEGLKFMVYLQKENIIDESGMPKERFSAEFPKEGPSILRIQQVVRGDSAAYFCASSPRPYGGYEQYFGPGTRLTVT.

CDR3: CASSTGGINYGYTF. The CDR3 DNA sequence: TGTGCCAGTAGTACCGGAGGAATTAACTATGGCTACACCTTC. The J gene is TRBJ1-2, the V gene TRBV19; D remains unclear. Germline V lookup: CDR1 LNHDA, CDR2 SQIVND (reference sequence). This CDR3 is 14 amino acids long. V was clipped by 4 bases and J by 1 base, with 10 bases between them.

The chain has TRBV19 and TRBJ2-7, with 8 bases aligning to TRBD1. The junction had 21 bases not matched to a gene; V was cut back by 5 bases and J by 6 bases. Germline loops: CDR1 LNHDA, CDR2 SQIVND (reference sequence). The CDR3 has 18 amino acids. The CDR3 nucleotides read TGTGCCAGTAGTCCGGGACTCACTTCCTACAGGGGGACCGTCGAGCAGTACTTC. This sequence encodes CASSPGLTSYRGTVEQYF. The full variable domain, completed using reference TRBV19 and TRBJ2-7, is DGGITQSPKYLFRKEGQNVTLSCEQNLNHDAMYWYRQDPGQGLRLIYYSQIVNDFQKGDIAEGYSVSREKKESFPLTVTSAQKNPTAFYLCASSPGLTSYRGTVEQYFGPGTRLTVT.

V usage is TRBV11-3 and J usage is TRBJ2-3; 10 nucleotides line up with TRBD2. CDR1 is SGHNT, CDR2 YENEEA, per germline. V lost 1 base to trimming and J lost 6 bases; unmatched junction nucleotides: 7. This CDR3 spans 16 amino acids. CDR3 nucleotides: TGTGCCAGCAGCTTAGCCCTAGCGGGAGAGTCCGATACGCAGTATTTT. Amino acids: CASSLALAGESDTQYF.

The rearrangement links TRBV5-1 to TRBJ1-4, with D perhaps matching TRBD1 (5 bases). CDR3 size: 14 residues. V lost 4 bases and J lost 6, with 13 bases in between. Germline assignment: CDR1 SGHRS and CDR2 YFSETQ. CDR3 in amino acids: CASSLEGRDEKLFF. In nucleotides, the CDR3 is TGCGCCAGCAGCCTCGAGGGGAGGGATGAAAAACTGTTTTTT.

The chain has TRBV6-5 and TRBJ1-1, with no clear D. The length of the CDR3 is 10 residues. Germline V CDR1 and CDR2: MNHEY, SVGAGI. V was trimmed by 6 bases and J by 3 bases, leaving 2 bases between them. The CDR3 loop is CASSYTEAFF. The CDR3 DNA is TGTGCCAGCAGCTACACTGAAGCTTTCTTT.

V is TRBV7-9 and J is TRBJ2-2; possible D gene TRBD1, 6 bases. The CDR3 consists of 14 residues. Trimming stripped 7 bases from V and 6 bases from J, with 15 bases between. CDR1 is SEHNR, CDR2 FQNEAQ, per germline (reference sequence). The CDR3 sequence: CASNRWQGSGELFF. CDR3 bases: TGTGCCAGCAACAGATGGCAGGGGTCCGGGGAGCTGTTTTTT.

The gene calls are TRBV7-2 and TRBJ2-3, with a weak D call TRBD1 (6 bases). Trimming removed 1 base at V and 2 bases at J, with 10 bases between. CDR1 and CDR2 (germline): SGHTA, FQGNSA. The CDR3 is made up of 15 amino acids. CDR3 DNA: TGTGCCAGCAGCTTAGATGGGGGCCCCACAGATACGCAGTATTTT. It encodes CASSLDGGPTDTQYF. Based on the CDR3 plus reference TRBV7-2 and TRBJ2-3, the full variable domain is GAGVSQSPSNKVTEKGKDVELRCDPISGHTALYWYRQSLGQGLEFLIYFQGNSAPDKSGLPSDRFSAERTGGSVSTLTIQRTQQEDSAVYLCASSLDGGPTDTQYFGPGTRLTVL.

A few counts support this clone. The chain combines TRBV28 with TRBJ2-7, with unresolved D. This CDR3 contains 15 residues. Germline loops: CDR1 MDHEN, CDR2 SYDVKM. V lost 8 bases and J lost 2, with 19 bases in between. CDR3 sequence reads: CASGHLFRQPYEQYF. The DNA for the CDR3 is TGTGCCAGCGGGCACTTGTTTAGGCAACCCTACGAGCAGTACTTC.

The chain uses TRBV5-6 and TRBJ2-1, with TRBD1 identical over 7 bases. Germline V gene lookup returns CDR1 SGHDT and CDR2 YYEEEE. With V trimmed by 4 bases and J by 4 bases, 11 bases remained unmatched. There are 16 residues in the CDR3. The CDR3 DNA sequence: TGTGCCAGCAGCCTAGGACAGGTCAACCGTTACAATGAGCAGTTCTTC. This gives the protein CASSLGQVNRYNEQFF.

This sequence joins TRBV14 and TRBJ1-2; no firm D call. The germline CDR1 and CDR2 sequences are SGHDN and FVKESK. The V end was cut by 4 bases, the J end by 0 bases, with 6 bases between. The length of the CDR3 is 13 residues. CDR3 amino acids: CASSPSANYGYTF. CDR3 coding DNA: TGTGCCAGCAGCCCCTCAGCTAACTATGGCTACACCTTC. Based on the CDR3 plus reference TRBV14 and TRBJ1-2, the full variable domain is EAGVTQFPSHSVIEKGQTVTLRCDPISGHDNLYWYRRVMGKEIKFLLHFVKESKQDESGMPNNRFLAERTGGTYSTLKVQPAELEDSGVYFCASSPSANYGYTFGSGTRLTVV.

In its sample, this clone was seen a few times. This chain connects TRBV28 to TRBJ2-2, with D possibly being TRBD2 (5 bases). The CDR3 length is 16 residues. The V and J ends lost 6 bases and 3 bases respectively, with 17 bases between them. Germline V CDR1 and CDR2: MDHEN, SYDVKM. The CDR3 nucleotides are TGTGCCAGCAGCCGACCGTTGAGCGGAGACACCGGGGAGCTGTTTTTT. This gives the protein CASSRPLSGDTGELFF.

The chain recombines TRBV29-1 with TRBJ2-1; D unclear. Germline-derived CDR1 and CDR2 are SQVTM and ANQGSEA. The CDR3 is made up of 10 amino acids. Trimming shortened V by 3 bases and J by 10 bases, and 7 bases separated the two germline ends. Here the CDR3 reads CSVETQEQFF. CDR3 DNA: TGCAGCGTTGAGACACAAGAGCAGTTCTTC.

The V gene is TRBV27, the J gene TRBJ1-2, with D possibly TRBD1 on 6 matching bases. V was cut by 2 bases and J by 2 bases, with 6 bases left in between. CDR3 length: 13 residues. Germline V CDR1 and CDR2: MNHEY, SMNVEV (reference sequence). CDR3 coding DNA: TGTGCCAGCAGTTTAACAGGGAACTATGGCTACACCTTC. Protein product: CASSLTGNYGYTF.

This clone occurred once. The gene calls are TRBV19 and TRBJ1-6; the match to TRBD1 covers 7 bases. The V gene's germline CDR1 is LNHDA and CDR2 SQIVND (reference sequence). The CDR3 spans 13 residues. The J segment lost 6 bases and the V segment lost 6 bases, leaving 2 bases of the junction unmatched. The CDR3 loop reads CASSGTVNSPLHF. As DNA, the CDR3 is TGTGCCAGTAGCGGGACAGTTAATTCACCCCTCCACTTT.

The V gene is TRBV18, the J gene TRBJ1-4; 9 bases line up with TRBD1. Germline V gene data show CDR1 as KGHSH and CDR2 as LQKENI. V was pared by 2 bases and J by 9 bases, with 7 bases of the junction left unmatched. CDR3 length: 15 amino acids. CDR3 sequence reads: CASSPTTGGEKKLFF. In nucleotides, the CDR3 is TGTGCCAGCTCACCAACAACAGGGGGCGAGAAAAAACTGTTTTTT. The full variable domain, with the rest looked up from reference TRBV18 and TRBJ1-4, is NAGVMQNPRHLVRRRGQEARLRCSPMKGHSHVYWYRQLPEEGLKFMVYLQKENIIDESGMPKERFSAEFPKEGPSILRIQQVVRGDSAAYFCASSPTTGGEKKLFFGSGTQLSVL.

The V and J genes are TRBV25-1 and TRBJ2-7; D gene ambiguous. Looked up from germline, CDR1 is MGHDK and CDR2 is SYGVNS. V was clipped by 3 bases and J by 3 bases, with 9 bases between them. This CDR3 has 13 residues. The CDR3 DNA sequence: TGTGCCAGCAGTGATGCCAGGCGCTACGAGCAGTACTTC. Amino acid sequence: CASSDARRYEQYF.